A single sample gave rise to the 32 T cell receptor beta chains below, sequenced in a study of beta chain features in type 1 diabetes (dated by TCRdb to 2016 to 2019). Here is what the overall study found, with its caveats: A moderate but significant shortening of TCRB CDR3 length was observed in type 1 diabetes patients in all four CD4+ subsets.

Library preparation used the immunoSEQ multiplex PCR assay. The High Capacity cDNA Reverse Transcription Kit was used to reverse transcribe all of the isolated RNA, meaning that expressed TCRB transcripts were what got sequenced. Here the immuneACCESS table is served through TCRdb, limited to in-frame sequences with V and J called. Missing clones are a known gap in these copies; in checked studies unresolved V genes cover under half, and the rest lacks a known reason. This sample lists 240,000 or so clones; just over 20% were detected once. Jointly, the top ten make up 0.028% of the sample. These receptors' targets are unknown. The material sequenced was naive CD4+ T cells from blood. The label giving this sample's cell subset or site can be read as: true naive CD4+ T cells. These receptors were taken from a woman aged 40-49 years with type 1 diabetes.

This clone showed up just once. The genes are TRBV9 and TRBJ2-5; possibly TRBD1 for D (6 bases). V lost 1 base to trimming and J lost 5 bases, with 18 bases between them. CDR3 length: 16 residues. CDR1 and CDR2 (germline): SGDLS, YYNGEE. The CDR3 DNA reads as TGTGCCAGCAGCGTAAAACCGGGACACTCGGCGGAGACCCAGTACTTC. Its translation is CASSVKPGHSAETQYF. Combining the CDR3 with reference TRBV9 and TRBJ2-5 gives the whole variable domain DSGVTQTPKHLITATGQRVTLRCSPRSGDLSVYWYQQSLDQGLQFLIQYYNGEERAKGNILERFSAQQFPDLHSELNLSSLELGDSALYFCASSVKPGHSAETQYFGPGTRLLVL.

This clone was seen more than once but under ten times. V gene TRBV5-4 combines with J gene TRBJ1-4, with D tentatively TRBD1 (6 bases). Germline values: CDR1 SGHNT, CDR2 YYREEE (reference sequence). This CDR3 has 16 residues. V was clipped by 4 bases and J by 0 bases, with 13 bases between them. CDR3 sequence reads: CASSPATGATNEKLFF. The CDR3 region has the DNA TGTGCCAGCAGCCCGGCGACAGGAGCAACTAATGAAAAACTGTTTTTT.

V is TRBV4-3 and J is TRBJ2-3; D not resolved. The CDR3 runs to 15 residues. CDR1 and CDR2 (germline): LGHNA, YSLEER. With 0 bases removed from V and 4 bases from J, the gap between germline ends came to 11 bases. The CDR3 DNA follows: TGCGCCAGCAGCCAAGACAATAACGGAGCAGATACGCAGTATTTT. This encodes CASSQDNNGADTQYF.

The chain recombines TRBV6-5 with TRBJ1-5; 8 positions match TRBD1. This CDR3 comprises 15 residues. J gave up 7 bases and V 6 bases, and 11 bases lay outside the gene matches. Looked up from germline, CDR1 is MNHEY and CDR2 is SVGAGI. In DNA form, the CDR3 reads TGTGCCAGCAGGGGCGGACAGGGAGGAAGGCAGCCCCAGCATTTT. Residues: CASRGGQGGRQPQHF.

The sample holds a few counts of this clone. V usage is TRBV7-9 and J usage is TRBJ1-6, with D uncertain. Trimming removed 5 bases at V and 5 bases at J, with 13 bases between. This CDR3 is built from 15 residues. Germline CDR1 and CDR2: SEHNR and FQNEAQ (reference sequence). CDR3 amino acids: CASSPGVLDNSPLHF. DNA of the CDR3: TGTGCCAGCAGCCCCGGAGTACTCGATAATTCACCCCTCCACTTT.

The chain links TRBV7-8 to TRBJ2-3; TRBD1 aligns across 10 bases. The CDR3 runs 17 residues. V gave up 4 bases and J gave up 3 bases; unmatched junction bases: 10. The germline gives CDR1 SGHVS, CDR2 FQNEAQ. CDR3 residues: CASSYRTGTGATDTQYF. CDR3 in DNA: TGTGCCAGCAGCTACCGAACCGGGACAGGGGCTACAGATACGCAGTATTTT. Full variable domain (outside the CDR3, taken from reference TRBV7-8 and TRBJ2-3): GAGVSQSPRYKVAKRGQDVALRCDPISGHVSLFWYQQALGQGPEFLTYFQNEAQLDKSGLPSDRFFAERPEGSVSTLKIQRTQQEDSAVYLCASSYRTGTGATDTQYFGPGTRLTVL.

The V and J genes are TRBV10-2 and TRBJ2-5, with 7 bases lining up with TRBD1. Trimming removed 2 bases from V and 7 bases from J; junction bases left unmatched: 10. Germline assignment: CDR1 WSHSY and CDR2 SAAADI. This CDR3 has 15 residues. The CDR3 bases are TGCGCCAGCAGTGAGCAGGGGACAGACAAAGGGACCCAGTACTTC. The encoded protein is CASSEQGTDKGTQYF.

V is TRBV5-4 and J is TRBJ2-3; TRBD1 might be the D (6 bases). The CDR3 length is 14 residues. The ends were cut back, 3 bases at V and 4 bases at J, with 12 bases in the middle. Per the germline V gene, CDR1 is SGHNT and CDR2 is YYREEE (reference sequence). The CDR3 protein is CASSSGQNPDTQYF. Written as DNA, the CDR3 is TGTGCCAGCAGCTCCGGACAGAACCCAGATACGCAGTATTTT.

As for this clone: This CDR3 is also generated by other DNA sequences in the sample. The chain combines TRBV29-1 with TRBJ1-2; 10 bases fit TRBD1. The CDR3 runs 13 residues. The germline CDR1 and CDR2 sequences are SQVTM and ANQGSEA. J gave up 4 bases and V 4 bases, and 3 bases lay outside the gene matches. In DNA form, the CDR3 reads TGCAGCGTTGGACAGGGGGCGGGCTATGGCTACACCTTC. It translates to CSVGQGAGYGYTF.

This clone turned up a few times. The CDR3 protein is CASSEESNQPQHF. CDR3 nucleotide sequence: TGTGCCAGCAGTGAGGAGAGCAATCAGCCCCAGCATTTT. The chain links TRBV2 to TRBJ1-5; no clear D gene. Germline V gene lookup returns CDR1 SNHLY and CDR2 FYNNEI. V gave up 3 bases and J gave up 1 base, with 4 bases separating them. The CDR3 is 13 amino acids.

This chain links TRBV9 with TRBJ2-3; perhaps TRBD1 as D (5 bases). CDR3 size: 19 residues. V shed 2 bases and J shed 6 bases, with 28 bases lying between them. Germline CDR1 reads SGDLS; CDR2 reads YYNGEE. Written as DNA, the CDR3 is TGTGCCAGCAGCGTTATGCGGTCGGCGGTGGAAGGGGAAAGGGATACGCAGTATTTT. Translating gives CASSVMRSAVEGERDTQYF.

This rearrangement joins TRBV4-3 to TRBJ2-1; possible D gene TRBD2, 6 bases. This CDR3 is 15 amino acids long. The V gene lost 0 bases and the J gene lost 3 bases, with 9 bases spanning the gap. In germline, CDR1 is LGHNA, CDR2 YSLEER. Written as DNA, the CDR3 is TGCGCCAGCAGCCAAGACCGACTAGTCTACAATGAGCAGTTCTTC. It codes for CASSQDRLVYNEQFF.

The gene calls are TRBV4-3 and TRBJ2-7, with D maybe TRBD2 (5 bases). CDR1 and CDR2 from the germline V gene are LGHNA and YSLEER. The CDR3 consists of 16 residues. V was trimmed by 4 bases and J by 2 bases, leaving 18 bases between them. This CDR3 reads CASSPSGSADPYEQYF. CDR3 DNA: TGCGCCAGCAGCCCCTCGGGGAGCGCCGATCCCTACGAGCAGTACTTC.

The chain is built from TRBV5-8 and TRBJ1-1; no clear D. The CDR3 covers 13 residues. V gave up 0 bases and J gave up 1 base, with 4 bases separating them. Germline CDR1 and CDR2: SGHTS and YDEGEE. CDR3 protein: CASSLARNTEAFF. DNA of the CDR3: TGTGCCAGCAGCTTGGCCAGGAACACTGAAGCTTTCTTT.

This clone has a handful of counts. This sequence joins TRBV20-1 and TRBJ1-2, with unresolved D. The CDR3 is 11 residues long. The V end was cut by 6 bases, the J end by 4 bases, with 9 bases between. Looked up from germline, CDR1 is DFQATT and CDR2 is SNEGSKA (reference sequence). CDR3 amino acids: CSAPDFYGYTF. CDR3 nucleotides: TGCAGTGCCCCCGACTTCTATGGCTACACCTTC.

In this sample, this clone turned up a few times. The rearrangement uses TRBV7-2 and TRBJ2-7, with a tentative D call TRBD1 (5 bases). V was trimmed by 1 base and J by 5 bases, leaving 15 bases between them. CDR3 length: 15 amino acids. Germline CDR1 SGHTA, CDR2 FQGNSA. The CDR3 DNA follows: TGTGCCAGCAGCTTAGTTCGAAGGGGCTTGGACGAGCAGTACTTC. Encoded protein: CASSLVRRGLDEQYF.

The chain combines TRBV19 with TRBJ1-1; perhaps TRBD1 as D (5 bases). Germline CDR1 and CDR2: LNHDA and SQIVND (reference sequence). This CDR3 comprises 12 residues. V was cut by 0 bases and J by 8 bases, with 7 bases left in between. This chain's CDR3 is CASSIETAEAFF. CDR3 bases: TGTGCCAGTAGTATAGAGACAGCCGAAGCTTTCTTT.

This clone appeared a few times. This rearrangement joins TRBV28 to TRBJ2-1, with TRBD2 as a possible D gene (5 bases). The germline V gene encodes CDR1 MDHEN and CDR2 SYDVKM. The CDR3 consists of 14 residues. Between the trimmed V and J ends, which lost 8 bases and 8 bases, there was a span of 19 bases. In nucleotides, the CDR3 is TGTGCCAGCCTCCCGGGGATGCCGAGGCATGAGCAGTTCTTC. Residues: CASLPGMPRHEQFF.

There are a few counts of this clone. The chain has TRBV6-5 and TRBJ2-7, with 9 positions matching TRBD1. Germline V CDR1 and CDR2: MNHEY, SVGAGI. The ends lost 5 bases at V and 6 bases at J; junction bases unmatched: 11. The CDR3 is made up of 15 amino acids. The CDR3 DNA reads as TGTGCCAGCAGTCCACAACCGGGACAGGGAAGCGAGCAGTACTTC. Residues: CASSPQPGQGSEQYF.

This chain uses TRBV5-1 with TRBJ2-5; tentatively, D is TRBD2 (5 bases). This CDR3 is built from 13 residues. Deletions cut 2 bases from V and 1 base from J, with 6 bases between. Per the germline V gene, CDR1 is SGHRS and CDR2 is YFSETQ. The CDR3: CASSFGSQETQYF. Written as DNA, the CDR3 is TGCGCCAGCAGCTTTGGGAGCCAAGAGACCCAGTACTTC.

This clone was counted a few times. The chain uses TRBV5-4 and TRBJ2-3; D perhaps matches TRBD2 (6 bases). The V and J ends lost 0 bases and 5 bases respectively, with 16 bases between them. Germline V gene data show CDR1 as SGHNT and CDR2 as YYREEE (reference sequence). CDR3 size: 16 residues. CDR3: CASSLAGTFLQDTQYF. The CDR3 DNA is TGTGCCAGCAGCTTGGCCGGGACTTTCCTTCAAGATACGCAGTATTTT.

The V and J genes are TRBV5-1 and TRBJ2-1; maybe TRBD1 (6 bases). CDR3 size: 19 residues. Between the trimmed V and J ends, which lost 2 bases and 0 bases, there was a span of 21 bases. CDR1 is SGHRS and CDR2 is YFSETQ in the germline V gene. The CDR3 DNA follows: TGCGCCAGCAGCTTCCCCCCCCGGGACACCTCGAGCTCCTACAATGAGCAGTTCTTC. Amino acid sequence: CASSFPPRDTSSSYNEQFF.

The chain employs TRBV9 and TRBJ1-2; 8 positions match TRBD1. After removal of 5 bases from V and 4 bases from J, the junction contained 10 bases not matched to a gene. The germline gives CDR1 SGDLS, CDR2 YYNGEE. This CDR3 contains 15 residues. In DNA form, the CDR3 reads TGTGCCAGCAGTGGTGGCACAGGGGGTAGCTATGGCTACACCTTC. Encoded protein: CASSGGTGGSYGYTF.

The chain carries TRBV20-1 and TRBJ1-1, with D unclear. Trimming took 5 bases from V and 8 from J, leaving 12 bases between them. The CDR3 totals 11 residues. Germline CDR1 reads DFQATT; CDR2 reads SNEGSKA (reference sequence). The CDR3 DNA sequence: TGCAGTGCTCCGACTAGCAGGGAAGCTTTCTTT. Its translation: CSAPTSREAFF.

V and J are TRBV28 and TRBJ2-6, with 7 nucleotides matching TRBD1. The CDR3 sequence is 14 residues long. J gave up 6 bases and V 2 bases, and 1 base lay outside the gene matches. Germline loops: CDR1 MDHEN, CDR2 SYDVKM. The chain's CDR3 is CASSLGTEANVLTF. The CDR3 DNA sequence: TGTGCCAGCAGTTTAGGGACAGAGGCCAACGTCCTGACTTTC.

The chain employs TRBV29-1 and TRBJ2-7, with 11 nucleotides matching TRBD1. Germline CDR1 SQVTM, CDR2 ANQGSEA. The CDR3 extends over 14 amino acids. V shed 8 bases and J 4 bases; nucleotides not matched to a gene: 10. CDR3 DNA: TGCAGCACAACCGGGACAGGGGGAACTTACGAGCAGTACTTC. Amino acid sequence: CSTTGTGGTYEQYF.

The sample holds a few counts of this clone. This chain links TRBV14 with TRBJ2-7, with a tentative D call TRBD2 (5 bases). The ends were cut back, 4 bases at V and 5 bases at J, with 12 bases in the middle. The CDR3 extends over 13 amino acids. CDR1 and CDR2 (germline): SGHDN, FVKESK. The CDR3 region has the DNA TGTGCCAGCAGCCTCCCAGGAGGCAACGAGCAGTACTTC. Translation: CASSLPGGNEQYF.

J is TRBJ2-1 and V is TRBV5-1, with D uncertain. This CDR3 is built from 10 residues. With 7 bases removed from V and 5 bases from J, the gap between germline ends came to 4 bases. CDR1 and CDR2 (germline): SGHRS, YFSETQ. CDR3 residues: CASENNEQFF. The CDR3 DNA reads as TGCGCCAGCGAGAACAATGAGCAGTTCTTC.

V usage is TRBV30 and J usage is TRBJ1-4; D might be TRBD1 (5 bases). The ends were cut back, 1 base at V and 5 bases at J, with 8 bases in the middle. Germline V gene lookup returns CDR1 GTSNPN and CDR2 SVGIG (reference sequence). The CDR3 totals 13 residues. CDR3: CAWSGQPNEKLFF. The CDR3 DNA follows: TGTGCCTGGAGTGGACAGCCAAATGAAAAACTGTTTTTT.

V and J are TRBV5-6 and TRBJ2-7; 12 bases are a match to TRBD2. Germline V lookup: CDR1 SGHDT, CDR2 YYEEEE. This CDR3 spans 17 amino acids. The ends lost 0 bases at V and 6 bases at J; junction bases unmatched: 10. The DNA of the CDR3 is TGTGCCAGCAGCTTGGGGCTAGCGGGAGGGATCAGCGCCGAGCAGTACTTC. It specifies CASSLGLAGGISAEQYF.

The rearrangement uses TRBV30 and TRBJ2-7; D gene unclear. V gave up 0 bases and J gave up 2 bases, with 8 bases separating them. CDR1 is GTSNPN and CDR2 is SVGIG in the germline V gene (reference sequence). CDR3 length: 13 residues. CDR3 amino acids: CAWSVQLPYEQYF. CDR3 nucleotide sequence: TGTGCCTGGAGTGTACAGTTACCCTACGAGCAGTACTTC.

V usage is TRBV4-2 and J usage is TRBJ2-1; no firm D call. Germline assignment: CDR1 LGHNA and CDR2 YNFKEQ. The ends were cut back, 0 bases at V and 0 bases at J, with 6 bases in the middle. The CDR3 consists of 15 residues. The CDR3 DNA is TGTGCCAGCAGCCAAGACCTCGGCTCCTACAATGAGCAGTTCTTC. This gives the protein CASSQDLGSYNEQFF.